One and the same sample provided the 30 T cell receptor beta chains below, sequenced in a study of beta chain features in type 1 diabetes. Expressed TCRB transcripts were sequenced, since all the RNA that had been isolated was reverse transcribed. Sequenced by immunoSEQ multiplex PCR; TCRdb stores in-frame clones only, minus some. This sample has fewer than 200,000 clones, with about 8.1% found just once. Sequenced sample: central memory CD4+ T cells from blood. The receptors stem from a man aged 18 to 30 in good health.

The sample holds a few counts of this clone. This chain links TRBV2 with TRBJ2-3; 12 nucleotides match TRBD2. Germline lookup yields CDR1 SNHLY and CDR2 FYNNEI. Trimming removed 7 bases from V and 4 bases from J; junction bases left unmatched: 3. This CDR3 contains 14 residues. The CDR3 nucleotides are TGTGCCAGCATGAGGACTAGCGGGGCAGATACGCAGTATTTT. As protein: CASMRTSGADTQYF.

This chain links TRBV15 with TRBJ2-7, with TRBD2 matching 11 bases. J lost 3 bases, V lost 8 bases, and 3 bases had no gene match. Germline V gene sequence: CDR1 LNHNV, CDR2 YYDKDF (reference sequence). The CDR3 runs 13 residues. CDR3 region: CATSSGGNYEQYF. DNA of the CDR3: TGTGCCACCTCTAGCGGGGGGAACTACGAGCAGTACTTC.

DNA for the CDR3: TGTGCCAGCACTAGGACAGGGAGCTACGAGCAGTACTTC. Translating it yields CASTRTGSYEQYF. The rearrangement uses TRBV6-5 and TRBJ2-5; 8 bases are a match to TRBD1. The end of the DNA is better explained by TRBJ2-7, so the J call may be wrong. This CDR3 region has 13 residues. CDR1 is MNHEY and CDR2 is SVGAGI in the germline V gene.

The V call is TRBV2, the J call TRBJ2-7; 8 positions agree with TRBD2. The CDR3 has 15 residues. The V and J ends lost 2 bases and 4 bases, in that order; junction bases with no gene match: 7. Germline values: CDR1 SNHLY, CDR2 FYNNEI. CDR3 sequence (DNA): TGTGCCAGCAGTGAAAAGCGGGAGAATCGGTACGAGCAGTACTTC. This translates into CASSEKRENRYEQYF.

A few counts support this clone. The chain couples TRBV6-5 to TRBJ2-7; possible D gene TRBD1, 5 bases. This CDR3 is 14 amino acids long. Deletions cut 2 bases from V and 1 base from J, with 9 bases between. Germline V gives CDR1 MNHEY, CDR2 SVGAGI. CDR3 region: CASSYQQESYEQYF. The CDR3 bases are TGTGCCAGCAGTTACCAACAGGAGTCCTACGAGCAGTACTTC.

V is TRBV5-1 and J is TRBJ1-1; 7 positions agree with TRBD1. The ends lost 4 bases at V and 3 bases at J; junction bases unmatched: 6. The CDR3 has 14 amino acids. Germline-derived CDR1 and CDR2 are SGHRS and YFSETQ. CDR3 DNA: TGCGCCAGCAGCGATGGACAGGCGGACACTGAAGCTTTCTTT. Encoded protein: CASSDGQADTEAFF.

This sequence joins TRBV7-2 and TRBJ2-1, with 7 bases matching TRBD2. CDR1 SGHTA and CDR2 FQGNSA come from the germline V gene. The ends lost 2 bases at V and 6 bases at J; junction bases unmatched: 4. The CDR3 extends over 14 amino acids. The CDR3 DNA is TGTGCCAGCAGCTTAAACGGGGGGTCCAATGAGCAGTTCTTC. It codes for CASSLNGGSNEQFF.

This clone was detected once. V and J are TRBV30 and TRBJ2-3; TRBD1 is a possible D gene (6 bases). V dropped 1 base and J dropped 3 bases, with 8 bases sitting between them. Germline V gene data show CDR1 as GTSNPN and CDR2 as SVGIG (reference sequence). The CDR3 extends over 13 amino acids. The CDR3: CAWSAQGTDTQYF. For the CDR3, the DNA is TGTGCCTGGAGTGCACAGGGAACAGATACGCAGTATTTT.

This clone was picked up a small number of times. The genes are TRBV4-3 and TRBJ1-2; 7 nucleotides line up with TRBD1. Looked up from germline, CDR1 is LGHNA and CDR2 is YSLEER. With 4 bases clipped from V and 1 base from J, the junction kept 6 bases outside the gene matches. The CDR3 totals 15 residues. The DNA of the CDR3 is TGCGCCAGCAGCCCATACAGGGGATTTAACTATGGCTACACCTTC. Translating gives CASSPYRGFNYGYTF.

At least ten counts were recorded for this clone. The chain carries TRBV30 and TRBJ1-1, with a tentative D call TRBD1 (5 bases). V was clipped by 3 bases and J by 9 bases, with 14 bases between them. Germline V gene sequence: CDR1 GTSNPN, CDR2 SVGIG (reference sequence). The CDR3 is 12 amino acids. The CDR3 is CAWRADSYKAFF. CDR3 nucleotides: TGTGCCTGGAGAGCTGACAGTTACAAAGCTTTCTTT.

The table lists this clone with a few counts. The chain joins TRBV11-3 to TRBJ1-2, with D maybe TRBD1 (6 bases). Per germline, CDR1 SGHNT and CDR2 YENEEA. The CDR3 length is 12 residues. The germline V and J ends were trimmed by 3 bases and 8 bases, with 10 bases remaining between them. The CDR3: CASSFHREGYTF. Written as DNA, the CDR3 is TGTGCCAGCAGCTTCCACAGGGAGGGCTACACCTTC.

This clone was counted between two and nine times. The chain carries TRBV5-8 and TRBJ2-1; D is perhaps TRBD1 (6 bases). This CDR3 contains 13 residues. Between the trimmed V and J ends, which lost 4 bases and 8 bases, there was a span of 13 bases. Germline V lookup: CDR1 SGHTS, CDR2 YDEGEE. The CDR3 nucleotides are TGTGCCAGCAGCCCCACAGGGATCCATGAGCAGTTCTTC. Translating it yields CASSPTGIHEQFF.

This clone has more than one count but fewer than ten. The chain links TRBV5-4 to TRBJ2-3, with TRBD1 matching over 8 bases. Looked up from germline, CDR1 is SGHNT and CDR2 is YYREEE (reference sequence). J gave up 1 base and V 4 bases, and 2 bases lay outside the gene matches. CDR3 size: 14 residues. The CDR3 bases are TGTGCCAGCAGCGTGGACAGGGGCACAGATACGCAGTATTTT. It codes for CASSVDRGTDTQYF.

This clone was detected a few times. V is TRBV4-2 and J is TRBJ2-1; 9 bases line up with TRBD2. CDR3 length: 16 residues. Trimming removed 3 bases from V and 8 bases from J; junction bases left unmatched: 11. CDR1 and CDR2 from the germline V gene are LGHNA and YNFKEQ. The CDR3 coding sequence is TGTGCCAGCAGCCAGGCCTCCGGGACTAGCAACGATGAGCAGTTCTTC. Encoded protein: CASSQASGTSNDEQFF.

Many counts were recorded for this clone. The rearrangement uses TRBV5-1 and TRBJ2-7, with D perhaps matching TRBD2 (6 bases). Per germline, CDR1 SGHRS and CDR2 YFSETQ. V gave up 3 bases and J gave up 4 bases, with 17 bases separating them. CDR3 length: 15 amino acids. DNA of the CDR3: TGCGCCAGCAGCTCGACTAGTGATGGGTTTTACGAGCAGTACTTC. This encodes CASSSTSDGFYEQYF.

This clone showed up just a few times. The chain carries TRBV10-3 and TRBJ2-1, with 9 positions matching TRBD2. The CDR3 is 12 amino acids. The junction had 1 base not matched to a gene; V was cut back by 5 bases and J by 8 bases. Germline CDR1 is ENHRY and CDR2 is SYGVKD. Here the CDR3 DNA reads TGTGCCATCAGTTTAGCGGGAGATGAGCAGTTCTTC. It is translated as CAISLAGDEQFF.

This chain links TRBV28 with TRBJ2-3, with TRBD1 as a possible D gene (6 bases). There are 15 residues in the CDR3. CDR1 is MDHEN, CDR2 SYDVKM, per germline. V was trimmed by 2 bases and J by 4 bases, leaving 13 bases between them. CDR3 loop: CASSLRGEGADTQYF. The CDR3, as DNA: TGTGCCAGCAGTTTACGGGGCGAGGGGGCAGATACGCAGTATTTT.

This clone was detected only a few times. In DNA, the CDR3 is TGTGCCTGGAGTGTGGGAGGGGGAGGGGGAGGCTACACCTTC. Translated, it gives CAWSVGGGGGGYTF. The V and J genes are TRBV30 and TRBJ1-2, with D tentatively TRBD1 (6 bases). Germline V gives CDR1 GTSNPN, CDR2 SVGIG (reference sequence). There are 14 residues in the CDR3. Trimming left V 0 bases short and J 8 bases short, with 16 bases between.

This clone was picked up a small number of times. The V gene is TRBV10-3, the J gene TRBJ2-1, with a possible D match to TRBD2 (5 bases). Looked up from germline, CDR1 is ENHRY and CDR2 is SYGVKD. V was cut by 8 bases and J by 8 bases, with 13 bases left in between. The CDR3 is made up of 12 amino acids. The CDR3 loop is CAICGDGDEQFF. In DNA, the CDR3 is TGTGCCATCTGCGGCGACGGGGATGAGCAGTTCTTC.

This clone was picked up many times. The chain employs TRBV10-3 and TRBJ2-7; TRBD2 aligns across 10 bases. Trimming took 7 bases from V and 3 from J; bases not matched to a gene: 6. Germline loops: CDR1 ENHRY, CDR2 SYGVKD. The CDR3 is 14 amino acids. This chain's CDR3 is CAINSGLAVYEQYF. CDR3 bases: TGTGCCATCAATTCCGGACTAGCGGTCTACGAGCAGTACTTC.

The V gene is TRBV15, the J gene TRBJ1-2; D is unclear. CDR1 and CDR2 (germline): LNHNV, YYDKDF (reference sequence). The CDR3 sequence is 13 residues long. V shed 4 bases and J shed 8 bases, with 14 bases lying between them. CDR3 DNA: TGTGCCACCAGCACCAAGAGTCTATGGGGCTACACCTTC. Its protein product is CATSTKSLWGYTF.

This clone came up many times. The chain combines TRBV5-4 with TRBJ2-6; D is undetermined. The V and J ends lost 0 bases and 0 bases respectively, with 7 bases between them. This CDR3 is built from 16 residues. Germline CDR1 is SGHNT and CDR2 is YYREEE (reference sequence). Written as DNA, the CDR3 is TGTGCCAGCAGCTTGGCCGTATCCTCTGGGGCCAACGTCCTGACTTTC. It specifies CASSLAVSSGANVLTF.

This clone was counted only a few times. The chain is built from TRBV7-3 and TRBJ2-1; 11 bases map to TRBD2. CDR1 is SGHTA and CDR2 is FQGTGA in the germline V gene. The CDR3 contains 15 residues. J gave up 6 bases and V 5 bases, and 6 bases lay outside the gene matches. CDR3 coding DNA: TGTGCCAGCAGCCCAGGACTAGCGGGCGGCAATGAGCAGTTCTTC. It codes for CASSPGLAGGNEQFF.

The V gene is TRBV2, the J gene TRBJ1-6, with a possible D match to TRBD1 (5 bases). The length of the CDR3 is 15 residues. The V and J ends lost 4 bases and 4 bases respectively, with 11 bases between them. Germline loops: CDR1 SNHLY, CDR2 FYNNEI. In DNA form, the CDR3 reads TGTGCCAGCAGTGTGAACAGGCCTTATAATTCACCCCTCCACTTT. Translated, it gives CASSVNRPYNSPLHF.

The V gene is TRBV5-4, the J gene TRBJ1-5; 7 nucleotides match TRBD1. Germline V gene data show CDR1 as SGHNT and CDR2 as YYREEE (reference sequence). Unmatched junction bases numbered 4, after V lost 4 bases and J lost 0 bases. This CDR3 comprises 15 residues. The chain's CDR3 is CASSPDRISNQPQHF. CDR3 bases: TGTGCCAGCAGCCCGGACAGGATTAGCAATCAGCCCCAGCATTTT.

This clone was found a few times. In DNA, the CDR3 is TGTGCCAGCAGTTACATGGGAGACTATGGCTACACCTTC. It specifies CASSYMGDYGYTF. The V gene is TRBV6-5, the J gene TRBJ1-2; D is uncertain. V lost 2 bases and J 3 bases, leaving 7 bases between the germline ends. CDR1 is MNHEY, CDR2 SVGAGI, per germline. The CDR3 runs 13 residues.

This chain joins TRBV15 and TRBJ1-4; TRBD1 might be the D (6 bases). V was trimmed by 0 bases and J by 8 bases, leaving 10 bases between them. The CDR3 contains 14 residues. Germline CDR1 reads LNHNV; CDR2 reads YYDKDF (reference sequence). DNA of the CDR3: TGTGCCACCAGCAGAGATCAGGGGAGAGAAAAACTGTTTTTT. Encoded protein: CATSRDQGREKLFF.

This clone has more than one count but fewer than ten. CDR3 DNA sequence: TGTGCCTGGAGTCAGGGTGTGGATGGCTACACCTTC. This encodes CAWSQGVDGYTF. The J gene is TRBJ1-2, the V gene TRBV30, with D tentatively TRBD1 (5 bases). V lost 2 bases and J lost 6, with 10 bases in between. Germline CDR1 and CDR2: GTSNPN and SVGIG (reference sequence). The CDR3 spans 12 residues.

In this sample, this clone turned up a few times. This chain uses TRBV30 with TRBJ1-6; 7 bases fit TRBD1. Trimming at V came to 3 bases and at J to 10 bases, leaving 6 bases not matched to a gene. The CDR3 is 13 residues long. Germline loops: CDR1 GTSNPN, CDR2 SVGIG (reference sequence). In nucleotides, the CDR3 is TGTGCCTGGAGAAGACAGGGAGGATCACCCCTCCACTTT. Its protein is CAWRRQGGSPLHF.

J is TRBJ2-3 and V is TRBV4-3, with D perhaps matching TRBD2 (6 bases). CDR3 length: 15 residues. V dropped 0 bases and J dropped 1 base, with 8 bases sitting between them. The germline CDR1 and CDR2 sequences are LGHNA and YSLEER. The CDR3 nucleotides are TGCGCCAGCAGCCAAGAGGGGGGACGCACAGATACGCAGTATTTT. This translates into CASSQEGGRTDTQYF.